This T cell receptor beta chain was observed in a study of blood T cell repertoires in COVID-19. Per the original methods: Estimation of nucleated cell counts relied on the amplification of reference gene primers. Assay: immunoSEQ multiplex PCR; the TCRdb copy retains only in-frame clones and omits some. V, J and clone size reflect that table, while D and trimming were determined from the DNA. Of 250,000 or so clones listed, roughly 86% are singletons. The receptor was derived from a man in his forties with active or convalescent COVID-19. The specimen sequenced was peripheral blood.

CDR3 amino acids: CASRGRVSYGYTF. The CDR3 DNA reads TGTGCCAGTAGGGGCAGGGTTAGCTATGGCTACACCTTC. The chain employs TRBV19 and TRBJ1-2, with a tentative D call TRBD1 (5 bases). This CDR3 region has 13 residues. V was clipped by 6 bases and J by 4 bases, with 12 bases between them. Germline CDR1 LNHDA, CDR2 SQIVND (reference sequence).